The entry that follows covers one TCR beta chain sequence. Its target is unknown. Autoimmune disease history or systemic immunosuppression meant exclusion. Here immunoSEQ multiplex PCR was the method, and the copy in TCRdb shows in-frame clones only, minus some. Among approximately 35,000 clones, 88% were seen once, and the ten largest hold approximately 4.1%. This record belongs to a study of OX40 agonist ivuxolimab in advanced cancers. General observations from the study: Low normalized T-cell clonal expansion also characterized some of the nonresponders. CD8+ T cells were the subset that, on average, had more expanded clones than CD4+.

CDR3 size: 14 residues. Trimming took off 4 bases at V and 4 bases at J, with 12 bases between the two ends. CDR1 is KGHSH, CDR2 LQKENI, per germline. The origin of this receptor is an adult with an advanced solid tumor such as melanoma, head and neck, liver or kidney cancer. Sequences were derived from CD4+ or CD8+ T cells sorted from blood, sampled in a trial of the OX40 agonist ivuxolimab. The chain combines TRBV18 with TRBJ2-3, with D tentatively TRBD1 or TRBD2 (5 bases each). The CDR3 coding sequence is TGTGCCAGCTCACTACTAGAAGGGGCAGATACGCAGTATTTT. This encodes CASSLLEGADTQYF.